The 25 T cell receptor beta chains below all came from one sample that was sequenced in a study of T cell responses to AZD1222 COVID-19 vaccine. This table comes from immunoSEQ multiplex PCR, and its TCRdb copy is limited to in-frame clones, with some not included. Among about 180,000 clones listed, about nine tenths were seen once. The input for sequencing was peripheral blood, taken 28 days after the second AZD1222 dose. The receptors derive from an adult who received the AZD1222 COVID-19 vaccine.

There are a few counts of this clone. The CDR3 nucleotides read TGTGCCTGGAGTAAGGGGTTAAGGACACTGGCCTTAAGTTATCAGCCCCAGCATTTT. Its translation is CAWSKGLRTLALSYQPQHF. This chain joins TRBV30 and TRBJ1-5; weak D call: TRBD1 (5 bases). CDR1 is GTSNPN, CDR2 SVGIG, per germline (reference sequence). V was pared by 2 bases and J by 5 bases, with 28 bases between. This CDR3 region has 19 residues.

The rearrangement uses TRBV13 and TRBJ1-5, with a tentative D call TRBD1 (5 bases). Trimming took off 0 bases at V and 4 bases at J, with 10 bases between the two ends. Per the germline V gene, CDR1 is PRHDT and CDR2 is FYEKMQ (reference sequence). The CDR3 runs 15 residues. CDR3 protein: CASSLGLTENQPQHF. The CDR3 nucleotides are TGTGCCAGCAGCTTAGGTTTGACAGAAAATCAGCCCCAGCATTTT.

The chain couples TRBV28 to TRBJ2-7, with 9 positions matching TRBD1. With 8 bases clipped from V and 0 bases from J, the junction kept 8 bases outside the gene matches. Germline CDR1 is MDHEN and CDR2 is SYDVKM. The CDR3 is made up of 15 amino acids. The CDR3 protein is CASRPGQGSSYEQYF. Written as DNA, the CDR3 is TGTGCCAGCCGCCCGGGACAGGGTTCCTCCTACGAGCAGTACTTC.

The CDR3 DNA sequence: TGTGCCAGCAGCGTAGGGATACTGGGACCGCACACCGGGGAGCTGTTTTTT. Translation gives CASSVGILGPHTGELFF. V is TRBV9 and J is TRBJ2-2; D assignment may be TRBD1 or TRBD2 (5 bases each). The CDR3 is 17 residues long. CDR1 is SGDLS and CDR2 is YYNGEE in the germline V gene. V was shortened by 0 bases and J by 3 bases, with 15 bases between the two germline ends.

The chain recombines TRBV11-2 with TRBJ2-2; possibly TRBD2 for D (6 bases). The germline V and J ends were trimmed by 6 bases and 5 bases, with 10 bases remaining between them. Germline V gene sequence: CDR1 SGHAT, CDR2 FQNNGV. This CDR3 comprises 13 residues. The CDR3: CASRWGETGELFF. The CDR3 region has the DNA TGTGCCAGCAGGTGGGGGGAGACCGGGGAGCTGTTTTTT.

The gene calls are TRBV4-3 and TRBJ1-3; D gene uncertain. The CDR3 extends over 15 amino acids. Germline CDR1 reads LGHNA; CDR2 reads YSLEER. The V end was cut by 1 base, the J end by 0 bases, with 7 bases between. The CDR3 nucleotides read TGCGCCAGCAGCCAAGGACCGACCTCTGGAAACACCATATATTTT. This encodes CASSQGPTSGNTIYF.

The chain combines TRBV7-2 with TRBJ1-2, with 10 bases that match TRBD1. Germline CDR1 is SGHTA and CDR2 is FQGNSA. The CDR3 runs 15 residues. J was trimmed by 1 base and V by 7 bases; bases with no gene match: 6. The CDR3 sequence is CASTLTGGNNYGYTF. The CDR3 bases are TGTGCCAGCACCCTGACAGGGGGCAATAACTATGGCTACACCTTC.

The genes are TRBV3-1 (or the pseudogene TRBV3-2) and TRBJ1-1, with 7 bases that match TRBD1. Germline V gene lookup returns CDR1 LGHDT and CDR2 YNNKEL (reference sequence). The CDR3 has 15 residues. The junction had 10 bases not matched to a gene; V was cut back by 3 bases and J by 6 bases. The CDR3 coding sequence is TGTGCCAGCAGCCAGTCACAGGGGCGGGGATCTGAAGCTTTCTTT. Its protein is CASSQSQGRGSEAFF.

This chain uses TRBV28 with TRBJ1-5; possible D gene TRBD1, 5 bases. The germline gives CDR1 MDHEN, CDR2 SYDVKM. The CDR3 runs to 15 residues. Between the trimmed V and J ends, which lost 0 bases and 6 bases, there was a span of 12 bases. Here the CDR3 DNA reads TGTGCCAGCAGTTTATGGTCCGGGGCCGGTCAGCCCCAGCATTTT. This codes for CASSLWSGAGQPQHF.

J is TRBJ1-5 and V is TRBV9; D is perhaps TRBD1 (5 bases). V was clipped by 6 bases and J by 2 bases, with 27 bases between them. The germline CDR1 and CDR2 sequences are SGDLS and YYNGEE. This CDR3 is 19 amino acids long. CDR3 protein: CASITPGPPLTGGNQPQHF. CDR3 nucleotides: TGTGCCAGCATCACCCCGGGACCGCCGCTAACTGGGGGCAATCAGCCCCAGCATTTT. Full variable domain (outside the CDR3, taken from reference TRBV9 and TRBJ1-5): DSGVTQTPKHLITATGQRVTLRCSPRSGDLSVYWYQQSLDQGLQFLIQYYNGEERAKGNILERFSAQQFPDLHSELNLSSLELGDSALYFCASITPGPPLTGGNQPQHFGDGTRLSIL.

This chain connects TRBV19 to TRBJ1-5; D remains unclear. V lost 7 bases and J 3 bases, leaving 31 bases between the germline ends. CDR1 and CDR2 (germline): LNHDA, SQIVND (reference sequence). The CDR3 consists of 20 residues. The CDR3 DNA follows: TGTGCCAGTATCGCTTCCTTCGACTCGCCGTCGCAGCAGATCAATCAGCCCCAGCATTTT. As protein: CASIASFDSPSQQINQPQHF.

This clone has a single count. The rearrangement uses TRBV27 and TRBJ2-1; 10 bases align to TRBD2. The ends lost 6 bases at V and 1 base at J; junction bases unmatched: 9. The CDR3 is 17 residues long. Germline V gene lookup returns CDR1 MNHEY and CDR2 SMNVEV (reference sequence). The CDR3 nucleotides are TGTGCCAGCAGCCTAATCCTACTAGCGGGATCCTACAATGAGCAGTTCTTC. It codes for CASSLILLAGSYNEQFF.

The gene calls are TRBV6-5 and TRBJ1-1, with 7 bases identical to TRBD1. The CDR3 is made up of 16 amino acids. Trimming at V came to 1 base and at J to 2 bases, leaving 7 bases not matched to a gene. Per the germline V gene, CDR1 is MNHEY and CDR2 is SVGAGI. The CDR3 protein is CASSYFGTVLNTEAFF. As DNA, the CDR3 is TGTGCCAGCAGTTACTTCGGGACAGTCTTAAACACTGAAGCTTTCTTT.

V gene TRBV6-5 combines with J gene TRBJ1-1, with 8 bases matching TRBD1. Germline CDR1 reads MNHEY; CDR2 reads SVGAGI. V trimming: 4 bases; J trimming: 1 base; junction bases outside the gene matches: 8. This CDR3 comprises 16 residues. CDR3 amino acids: CASSSAGTGENTEAFF. The CDR3 DNA reads TGTGCCAGCAGTTCCGCCGGGACAGGAGAGAACACTGAAGCTTTCTTT.

The chain combines TRBV6-2 or TRBV6-3 with TRBJ1-2; 9 bases are shared with TRBD1. Germline V gene data show CDR1 as MNHEY and CDR2 as SVGEGT. The CDR3 sequence is 17 residues long. Losses at the gene ends were 3 bases for V and 2 bases for J; bases not matched to a gene: 10. The CDR3 loop reads CASSYPSGTGKNYGYTF. Here the CDR3 DNA reads TGTGCCAGCAGTTATCCGTCCGGGACAGGGAAAAACTATGGCTACACCTTC.

This chain connects TRBV19 to TRBJ1-1; the D gene is possibly TRBD1 (6 bases). The germline gives CDR1 LNHDA, CDR2 SQIVND (reference sequence). CDR3 length: 14 amino acids. The V end was cut by 5 bases, the J end by 4 bases, with 14 bases between. The CDR3 is CASSSLTGSTEAFF. Written as DNA, the CDR3 is TGTGCCAGTAGTTCGTTGACAGGTTCCACTGAAGCTTTCTTT. Variable domain in full (rest from reference TRBV19 and TRBJ1-1): DGGITQSPKYLFRKEGQNVTLSCEQNLNHDAMYWYRQDPGQGLRLIYYSQIVNDFQKGDIAEGYSVSREKKESFPLTVTSAQKNPTAFYLCASSSLTGSTEAFFGQGTRLTVV.

The rearrangement links TRBV12-3 or TRBV12-4 to TRBJ1-3; no definite D call. V lost 7 bases and J 9 bases, leaving 10 bases between the germline ends. The CDR3 loop spans 11 amino acids. The CDR3: CASTSTVTIYF. DNA of the CDR3: TGTGCCAGCACCTCGACGGTCACCATATATTTT.

J is TRBJ1-4 and V is TRBV5-1; D is possibly TRBD1 (5 bases). The germline V and J ends were trimmed by 2 bases and 7 bases, with 12 bases remaining between them. This CDR3 comprises 14 residues. Germline V gives CDR1 SGHRS, CDR2 YFSETQ. The chain's CDR3 is CASSFAGTLEKLFF. DNA for the CDR3: TGCGCCAGCAGCTTTGCGGGGACTCTTGAAAAACTGTTTTTT.

CDR3 DNA: TGTGCCAGCAGCCAAGTACAGGGGATTAATGAAAAACTGTTTTTT. Its translation: CASSQVQGINEKLFF. The chain is built from TRBV3-1 (or the pseudogene TRBV3-2) and TRBJ1-4; 7 bases line up with TRBD1. The CDR3 has 15 residues. Unmatched junction bases numbered 3, after V lost 1 base and J lost 4 bases. Germline V gives CDR1 LGHDT, CDR2 YNNKEL (reference sequence).

The J gene is TRBJ2-5, the V gene TRBV19; 7 bases match TRBD1. The trim removed 7 bases at V and 3 bases at J, leaving 2 bases unmatched. CDR1 and CDR2 (germline): LNHDA, SQIVND (reference sequence). The CDR3 contains 12 residues. CDR3 in amino acids: CASNDREETQYF. CDR3 nucleotides: TGTGCCAGTAATGACAGGGAAGAGACCCAGTACTTC.

V is TRBV5-4 and J is TRBJ1-6; no definite D call. The CDR3 is 13 residues long. Per the germline V gene, CDR1 is SGHNT and CDR2 is YYREEE (reference sequence). Trimming left V 5 bases short and J 8 bases short, with 11 bases between. CDR3 DNA sequence: TGTGCCAGCAGTCCCACGGAGGATTCACCCCTCCACTTT. It specifies CASSPTEDSPLHF.

The chain is built from TRBV27 and TRBJ1-3; no clear D. Trimming stripped 8 bases from V and 3 bases from J, with 11 bases between. Per the germline V gene, CDR1 is MNHEY and CDR2 is SMNVEV (reference sequence). The CDR3 consists of 13 residues. The CDR3 nucleotides are TGTGCCAGCCTACGAAGCAGTGGAAACACCATATATTTT. It specifies CASLRSSGNTIYF.

A single count supports this clone. The chain couples TRBV7-3 to TRBJ2-1; D perhaps matches TRBD2 (6 bases). The germline V and J ends were trimmed by 3 bases and 6 bases, with 15 bases remaining between them. CDR1 and CDR2 from the germline V gene are SGHTA and FQGTGA. The CDR3 runs 15 residues. The CDR3 here is CASSFAGIRANEQFF. Written as DNA, the CDR3 is TGTGCCAGCAGCTTCGCGGGGATAAGAGCCAATGAGCAGTTCTTC.

The CDR3 reads CAWSVSQVGYTF. In nucleotides, the CDR3 is TGTGCCTGGAGTGTAAGCCAGGTCGGCTACACCTTC. V and J are TRBV30 and TRBJ1-2; D not resolved. The V end lost 0 bases, the J end lost 8 bases, and 10 bases lay between the germline ends. Germline CDR1 reads GTSNPN; CDR2 reads SVGIG (reference sequence). This CDR3 comprises 12 residues.

The rearrangement uses TRBV6-5 and TRBJ2-5, with D unclear. This CDR3 comprises 11 residues. Per germline, CDR1 MNHEY and CDR2 SVGAGI. Trimming cost V 6 bases and J 5 bases, with 7 bases left between them. CDR3 sequence (DNA): TGTGCCAGCAGGGGTATGGAGACCCAGTACTTC. Amino acid sequence: CASRGMETQYF.